The clone carrying this TCR beta chain showed up just a few times. Mismatch with germline at one junction end may stem from a read error. As processed by the authors: Cell counts per sample came from amplifying reference gene primers. Generated by immunoSEQ multiplex PCR, the TCRdb table keeps only in-frame clones and is missing some. Clonal size and the V and J genes are those of that table, whereas D and trimming came from the DNA. The sample has roughly 26,000 clones, around 66% seen once. The entry originates in a study of blood T cell repertoires in COVID-19. Study-level information: Samples representing acute and convalescent COVID-19 were sourced from the United States, Italy and Spain. Sources were T cells, B-cell-depleted T cells, or PBMCs; the material itself was cDNA or gDNA.

Germline V CDR1 and CDR2: MNHNS, SASEGT. The CDR3 loop spans 15 amino acids. This chain joins TRBV6-1 and TRBJ2-4, with D maybe TRBD1 (6 bases). The sample comprised peripheral blood. The receptor comes from a man aged 55 to 70 with active or convalescent COVID-19. CDR3 loop: CASSQAGDTKNIQYF. The DNA for the CDR3 is TGTGCCAGCAGTCAAGCTGGGGACACCAAAAACATTCAGTACTTC.